Below are 5 T cell receptor beta chains sequenced from a single sample in a study of T cells after posttransplantation cyclophosphamide. The assay was immunoSEQ multiplex PCR, and TCRdb's table has in-frame clones only and misses some. The sample holds about 6,900 clones, 65% to 80% seen once. The sequenced sample consisted of memory CD4+ T cells sorted from blood. These receptors were collected from a woman aged 50 to 60 in good health and a related stem cell transplant donor.

About this clone: Different DNA sequences within this sample yield the same CDR3. The rearrangement links TRBV7-3 to TRBJ1-2; the match to TRBD1 covers 7 bases. The V segment lost 5 bases and the J segment 6 bases; nucleotides outside the gene matches: 6. CDR1 and CDR2 (germline): SGHTA, FQGTGA. There are 13 residues in the CDR3. This CDR3 reads CASSTTGSDGYTF. CDR3 bases: TGTGCCAGCAGCACGACAGGGAGTGATGGCTACACCTTC.

The rearrangement uses TRBV30 and TRBJ2-5; possibly TRBD1 for D (5 bases). The CDR3 contains 13 residues. The V and J ends lost 2 bases and 3 bases respectively, with 10 bases between them. Looked up from germline, CDR1 is GTSNPN and CDR2 is SVGIG (reference sequence). The CDR3 bases are TGTGCCTGGAGTAGGGGTTACGAAGAGACCCAGTACTTC. It specifies CAWSRGYEETQYF. Filled out from reference TRBV30 and TRBJ2-5, the complete variable domain reads SQTIHQWPATLVQPVGSPLSLECTVEGTSNPNLYWYRQAAGRGLQLLFYSVGIGQISSEVPQNLSASRPQDRQFILSSKKLLLSDSGFYLCAWSRGYEETQYFGPGTRLLVL.

V gene TRBV30 combines with J gene TRBJ1-1; 7 nucleotides align to TRBD1. V lost 5 bases and J lost 4; bases outside the gene matches: 7. Per the germline V gene, CDR1 is GTSNPN and CDR2 is SVGIG (reference sequence). This CDR3 comprises 13 residues. The CDR3: CAWETWTGTEAFF. CDR3 DNA: TGTGCCTGGGAGACCTGGACAGGCACTGAAGCTTTCTTT.

Only a few counts were recorded for this clone. The chain is built from TRBV2 and TRBJ1-1, with TRBD1 as a possible D gene (5 bases). The CDR3 is made up of 13 amino acids. The ends were cut back, 2 bases at V and 4 bases at J, with 8 bases in the middle. CDR1 is SNHLY, CDR2 FYNNEI, per germline. CDR3 protein: CASSERQGTEAFF. The CDR3 DNA reads as TGTGCCAGCAGTGAAAGGCAGGGCACTGAAGCTTTCTTT.

This chain uses TRBV7-3 with TRBJ1-3; D is ambiguous. The CDR3 sequence is 13 residues long. The germline gives CDR1 SGHTA, CDR2 FQGTGA. The V end lost 5 bases, the J end lost 0 bases, and 5 bases lay between the germline ends. CDR3 bases: TGTGCCAGCAGCGCAGACTCTGGAAACACCATATATTTT. Translated, it gives CASSADSGNTIYF. The full variable domain, rest sourced from reference TRBV7-3 and TRBJ1-3, is GAGVSQTPSNKVTEKGKYVELRCDPISGHTALYWYRQSLGQGPEFLIYFQGTGAADDSGLPNDRFFAVRPEGSVSTLKIQRTERGDSAVYLCASSADSGNTIYFGEGSWLTVV.